This T cell receptor beta chain is drawn from a study of PD-1 blockade in classical Hodgkin lymphoma. Study-wide points: Newly diagnosed and completely responding patients shared comparable baseline diversity. The study found that TCR diversity rose significantly by C4D1 in CD4+ but not CD8+ cells.

In regard to this clone: Antigen unknown.

Assay used: immunoSEQ multiplex PCR; TCRdb lists only in-frame clones, some missing. The data show about 30,000 clones, under 70% seen once. Every one of the patients relapsed after autologous stem cell transplantation (brentuximab vedotin exposure was variable). The patients, who had relapsed/refractory classical Hodgkin lymphoma, achieved best responses of complete response, partial response or progressive disease. The starting material was peripheral blood mononuclear cells (PBMCs), obtained before the second cycle of nivolumab. This receptor was taken from a human donor with classical Hodgkin lymphoma.

The CDR3 reads CASSGAGQLSNQPQHF. CDR3 in DNA: TGTGCCAGCAGTGGCGCTGGTCAGCTTAGCAATCAGCCCCAGCATTTT. The chain recombines TRBV6-6 with TRBJ1-5, with D unclear. Trimming left V 5 bases short and J 0 bases short, with 14 bases between. CDR1 is MNHNY and CDR2 is SVGAGI in the germline V gene (reference sequence). This CDR3 is built from 16 residues.